These 9 T cell receptor beta chains were all obtained from the same sample, sequenced in a study of molecular identifiers for immune sequencing clone quantification. Using its own MiXCR run on the PCR reads, TCRdb lists one record per CDR3 protein. The sample has hundreds of thousands of distinct CDR3 sequences, about 25% seen once. The sample taken for sequencing was naive CD8+ T cells from blood, with Jurkat cell RNA spiked in. Stated subset: FACS-sorted CD8+CD4-CCR7+CD45RA+ naive T cells. The receptors come from a human donor in good health. Some libraries in this study had Jurkat cell RNA spiked in.

The chain recombines TRBV29-1 with TRBJ2-7; 8 bases match TRBD2. This CDR3 has 15 amino acids. With 0 bases clipped from V and 3 bases from J, the junction kept 7 bases outside the gene matches. The germline V gene has CDR1 SQVTM and CDR2 ANQGSEA. The CDR3 sequence is CSVEERLACVYEQYF. In DNA form, the CDR3 reads TGCAGCGTTGAAGAGAGACTAGCGTGTGTCTACGAGCAGTACTTC.

This clonotype was seen a handful of times. V is TRBV27 and J is TRBJ1-2, with a possible D match to TRBD1 (6 bases). This CDR3 has 14 residues. CDR1 is MNHEY and CDR2 is SMNVEV in the germline V gene (reference sequence). Trimming cost V 8 bases and J 2 bases, with 15 bases left between them. The CDR3 here is CASGDSGTNYGYTF. The CDR3 DNA is TGTGCCAGCGGGGATTCCGGGACAAACTATGGCTACACCTTC.

Many counts were recorded for this clonotype. The gene calls are TRBV5-1 and TRBJ2-7; 10 nucleotides line up with TRBD1. The CDR3 totals 15 residues. V lost 4 bases, J lost 2 bases, and 6 bases stayed unmatched. Germline CDR1 reads SGHRS; CDR2 reads YFSETQ. The CDR3, as DNA: TGCGCCAGCAGCCACCGGGACAGGGGCACCTACGAGCAGTACTTC. Protein product: CASSHRDRGTYEQYF.

This clonotype has more than one count but fewer than ten. V is TRBV12-3 or TRBV12-4 and J is TRBJ2-7; D possibly corresponds to TRBD1 (6 bases). CDR3 size: 14 residues. The ends were cut back, 3 bases at V and 4 bases at J, with 13 bases in the middle. This CDR3 is CASSFLRTDYEQYF. CDR3 bases: TGTGCCAGCAGTTTTCTTAGGACAGATTACGAGCAGTACTTC.

The chain is built from TRBV11-3 and TRBJ1-4; 8 bases map to TRBD1. V was clipped by 2 bases and J by 0 bases; unmatched bases: 17. This CDR3 has 21 amino acids. Germline CDR1 reads SGHNT; CDR2 reads YENEEA. CDR3 sequence: CASSLSPGTGKKKTTNEKLFF. The CDR3 DNA reads as TGTGCCAGCAGCTTATCCCCCGGGACAGGAAAAAAGAAAACAACTAATGAAAAACTGTTTTTT.

In this sample, this clonotype turned up many times. This chain joins TRBV6-5 and TRBJ2-3; 10 bases are a match to TRBD2. V was clipped by 0 bases and J by 5 bases; unmatched bases: 5. Germline V gene lookup returns CDR1 MNHEY and CDR2 SVGAGI. The CDR3 runs to 16 residues. The CDR3 loop reads CASSYSAGGQGDTQYF. DNA for the CDR3: TGTGCCAGCAGTTACTCAGCGGGAGGGCAGGGAGATACGCAGTATTTT.

This clonotype was picked up a small number of times. This chain uses TRBV6-2 or TRBV6-3 with TRBJ1-3, with 8 bases aligning to TRBD1. CDR3 length: 19 residues. V gave up 5 bases and J gave up 1 base; unmatched junction bases: 16. In germline, CDR1 is MNHEY, CDR2 SVGEGT. The CDR3 DNA follows: TGTGCCAGCAGTCGTCGCGGACAGGGACCTCCCGTTTCTGGAAACACCATATATTTT. Protein: CASSRRGQGPPVSGNTIYF.

The genes are TRBV21-1 and TRBJ2-3. TRBV21-1 is recorded as a pseudogene. This CDR3 spans 15 amino acids. CDR3 region: CASSKAPNIRDTQYF. CDR3 DNA: TGTGCCAGCAGCAAAGCGCCTAATATAAGAGATACGCAGTATTTT.

This clonotype was seen only a few times. The chain employs TRBV19 and TRBJ2-7; D not resolved. The CDR3 is 15 amino acids. V was clipped by 0 bases and J by 0 bases, with 9 bases between them. The germline V gene encodes CDR1 LNHDA and CDR2 SQIVND (reference sequence). Written as DNA, the CDR3 is TGTGCCAGTAGTATAGATAGCAGGAGCTCCTACGAGCAGTACTTC. As protein: CASSIDSRSSYEQYF.